These 24 T cell receptor beta chains share one sample of origin, sequenced in a study of cytomegalovirus exposure and HLA in healthy donors. PCR amplification relied on 60 Vbeta primers (plus 13 Jbeta primers). Assay used: immunoSEQ multiplex PCR; TCRdb lists only in-frame clones, some missing. The sample contains roughly 160,000 clones, 75% to 80% of which appear only once. Input material: PBMCs. These receptors were taken from a man over 45 in good health and CMV-seropositive.

This sequence joins TRBV10-3 and TRBJ1-5, with D possibly TRBD1 on 5 matching bases. Trimming left V 8 bases short and J 4 bases short, with 9 bases between. The CDR3 extends over 12 amino acids. CDR1 and CDR2 from the germline V gene are ENHRY and SYGVKD. The CDR3 is CAIAGGNQPQHF. The DNA for the CDR3 is TGTGCCATCGCGGGGGGGAATCAGCCCCAGCATTTT.

The chain couples TRBV5-1 to TRBJ2-2; 7 nucleotides match TRBD1. CDR1 is SGHRS and CDR2 is YFSETQ in the germline V gene. The CDR3 has 15 amino acids. With V trimmed by 2 bases and J by 5 bases, 6 bases remained unmatched. CDR3 region: CASSFRQGGTGELFF. The CDR3 DNA is TGCGCCAGCAGCTTTAGACAGGGTGGGACCGGGGAGCTGTTTTTT.

This chain connects TRBV6-5 to TRBJ2-7, with D unresolved. This CDR3 is 12 amino acids long. Trimming shortened V by 2 bases and J by 4 bases, and 6 bases separated the two germline ends. Germline V gene sequence: CDR1 MNHEY, CDR2 SVGAGI. CDR3 loop: CASSYGPYEQYF. CDR3 nucleotide sequence: TGTGCCAGCAGTTACGGGCCATACGAGCAGTACTTC.

The chain links TRBV4-1 to TRBJ2-3; the D is unclear. The CDR3 runs 15 residues. Trimming stripped 2 bases from V and 6 bases from J, with 15 bases between. The germline gives CDR1 MGHRA, CDR2 YSYEKL. The CDR3: CASSQLGLVHDTQYF. The CDR3 DNA is TGCGCCAGCAGCCAACTCGGTCTTGTCCACGATACGCAGTATTTT.

The chain employs TRBV4-2 and TRBJ2-2; 7 bases agree with TRBD1. Trimming cost V 7 bases and J 1 base; bases outside gene matches: 6. Germline lookup yields CDR1 LGHNA and CDR2 YNFKEQ. The CDR3 length is 15 residues. The CDR3 protein is CASTTTGKNTGELFF. Written as DNA, the CDR3 is TGTGCCAGCACCACGACAGGGAAGAACACCGGGGAGCTGTTTTTT.

CDR3 coding DNA: TGTGCCAGCAGCTTAGGGGCTAGCGGGGGGGCCTATACGCAGTATTTT. This sequence encodes CASSLGASGGAYTQYF. The genes are TRBV7-2 and TRBJ2-3; 12 nucleotides agree with TRBD2. V gave up 1 base and J gave up 7 bases; unmatched junction bases: 6. CDR1 is SGHTA and CDR2 is FQGNSA in the germline V gene. CDR3 length: 16 amino acids. The entire variable domain, with the rest obtained from reference TRBV7-2 and TRBJ2-3, is as follows: GAGVSQSPSNKVTEKGKDVELRCDPISGHTALYWYRQSLGQGLEFLIYFQGNSAPDKSGLPSDRFSAERTGGSVSTLTIQRTQQEDSAVYLCASSLGASGGAYTQYFGPGTRLTVL.

This rearrangement joins TRBV6-6 to TRBJ1-1, with D tentatively TRBD1 (6 bases). Trimming stripped 4 bases from V and 3 bases from J, with 12 bases between. The germline gives CDR1 MNHNY, CDR2 SVGAGI (reference sequence). The length of the CDR3 is 14 residues. The CDR3 nucleotides are TGTGCCAGCAGTTTCCGACAGGATCACACTGAAGCTTTCTTT. It codes for CASSFRQDHTEAFF.

The V call is TRBV19, the J call TRBJ2-2; D possibly corresponds to TRBD1 (5 bases). The CDR3 is 14 residues long. Germline-derived CDR1 and CDR2 are LNHDA and SQIVND (reference sequence). Trimming cost V 7 bases and J 5 bases, with 14 bases left between them. CDR3 region: CASTNPGWTGELFF. In nucleotides, the CDR3 is TGTGCCAGTACAAACCCAGGGTGGACCGGGGAGCTGTTTTTT.

This clone was found a few times. This sequence joins TRBV7-3 and TRBJ1-1; D is unclear. The CDR3 length is 13 residues. V was pared by 4 bases and J by 1 base, with 7 bases between. Germline CDR1 reads SGHTA; CDR2 reads FQGTGA. The CDR3 loop is CASSSQPNTEAFF. The CDR3 DNA sequence: TGTGCCAGCAGCTCACAGCCGAACACTGAAGCTTTCTTT.

The rearrangement joins TRBV7-2 to TRBJ2-3; D is ambiguous. Germline loops: CDR1 SGHTA, CDR2 FQGNSA. The CDR3 consists of 15 residues. Trimming shortened V by 0 bases and J by 2 bases, and 9 bases separated the two germline ends. DNA for the CDR3: TGTGCCAGCAGCTTAGCGCTAGGCCACACAGATACGCAGTATTTT. This translates into CASSLALGHTDTQYF.

The CDR3 protein is CASRGDYPTDTQYF. DNA for the CDR3: TGTGCCAGCAGGGGGGACTACCCCACAGATACGCAGTATTTT. The gene calls are TRBV2 and TRBJ2-3; 7 positions match TRBD2. Germline-derived CDR1 and CDR2 are SNHLY and FYNNEI. The ends lost 6 bases at V and 2 bases at J; junction bases unmatched: 5. The CDR3 is 14 residues long. The entire variable domain, with the rest obtained from reference TRBV2 and TRBJ2-3, is as follows: EPEVTQTPSHQVTQMGQEVILRCVPISNHLYFYWYRQILGQKVEFLVSFYNNEISEKSEIFDDQFSVERPDGSNFTLKIRSTKLEDSAMYFCASRGDYPTDTQYFGPGTRLTVL.

This clone was detected once. The V gene is TRBV9, the J gene TRBJ2-3; TRBD2 matches at 10 bases. The CDR3 is made up of 19 amino acids. The germline gives CDR1 SGDLS, CDR2 YYNGEE. After removal of 0 bases from V and 0 bases from J, the junction contained 10 bases not matched to a gene. CDR3 DNA sequence: TGTGCCAGCAGCGTAGGGCTAGCGGGGGATTATCGTAGCACAGATACGCAGTATTTT. As protein: CASSVGLAGDYRSTDTQYF.

The chain uses TRBV10-3 and TRBJ1-1; no definite D call. Deletions cut 6 bases from V and 3 bases from J, with 11 bases between. The V gene's germline CDR1 is ENHRY and CDR2 SYGVKD. The CDR3 spans 13 residues. The CDR3 DNA is TGTGCCATCAGCGGTTCTCAGGACACTGAAGCTTTCTTT. It encodes CAISGSQDTEAFF.

V gene TRBV7-2 combines with J gene TRBJ1-5, with D perhaps matching TRBD1 (6 bases). Germline V gene lookup returns CDR1 SGHTA and CDR2 FQGNSA. The CDR3 is made up of 16 amino acids. V shed 1 base and J shed 7 bases, with 17 bases lying between them. CDR3 loop: CASSLGGPGVLQPQHF. CDR3 nucleotide sequence: TGTGCCAGCAGCTTAGGGGGACCAGGGGTTCTCCAGCCCCAGCATTTT.

This rearrangement joins TRBV6-6 to TRBJ1-2; D is unresolved. The germline V gene encodes CDR1 MNHNY and CDR2 SVGAGI (reference sequence). The CDR3 runs 16 residues. The V and J ends lost 2 bases and 0 bases respectively, with 13 bases between them. CDR3: CASSYRAGESNYGYTF. The CDR3 nucleotides are TGTGCCAGCAGTTACCGGGCTGGGGAGTCTAACTATGGCTACACCTTC.

The rearrangement joins TRBV28 to TRBJ1-1, with D maybe TRBD1 (5 bases). This CDR3 comprises 16 residues. V was trimmed by 5 bases and J by 5 bases, leaving 21 bases between them. Germline V gene data show CDR1 as MDHEN and CDR2 as SYDVKM. Here the CDR3 DNA reads TGTGCCAGCAGTCCCCATGGCGGGGCCTCTGGGACTGAAGCTTTCTTT. Its translation: CASSPHGGASGTEAFF. The variable domain in full, completed from reference TRBV28 and TRBJ1-1, reads DVKVTQSSRYLVKRTGEKVFLECVQDMDHENMFWYRQDPGLGLRLIYFSYDVKMKEKGDIPEGYSVSREKKERFSLILESASTNQTSMYLCASSPHGGASGTEAFFGQGTRLTVV.

The gene calls are TRBV10-3 and TRBJ1-4; no clear D. The CDR3 is made up of 12 amino acids. CDR1 and CDR2 (germline): ENHRY, SYGVKD. V was trimmed by 2 bases and J by 8 bases, leaving 6 bases between them. CDR3 DNA: TGTGCCATCAGTGAGGGTGCGGAAAAACTGTTTTTT. Protein: CAISEGAEKLFF.

This sequence joins TRBV4-2 and TRBJ2-1; 7 nucleotides match TRBD1. There are 15 residues in the CDR3. Germline V gene data show CDR1 as LGHNA and CDR2 as YNFKEQ. The V gene end was trimmed by 4 bases and the J gene end by 1 base; junction bases not matched to a gene: 4. CDR3: CASSRGQDSYNEQFF. The CDR3, as DNA: TGTGCCAGCAGCCGCGGACAGGATTCCTACAATGAGCAGTTCTTC.

The chain is built from TRBV4-1 and TRBJ1-2, with D possibly TRBD1 on 5 matching bases. CDR1 is MGHRA, CDR2 YSYEKL, per germline. V dropped 3 bases and J dropped 1 base, with 9 bases sitting between them. The CDR3 loop spans 14 amino acids. The CDR3 region is CASSQAGINYGYTF. CDR3 DNA: TGCGCCAGCAGCCAGGCAGGGATTAACTATGGCTACACCTTC.

This clone was counted a single time. The chain carries TRBV6-4 and TRBJ2-2, with D possibly TRBD1 on 6 matching bases. CDR1 and CDR2 (germline): MRHNA, SNTAGT. V gave up 6 bases and J gave up 5 bases, with 16 bases separating them. The CDR3 has 15 residues. The CDR3 sequence is CASSTGLTRTGELFF. The DNA of the CDR3 is TGTGCCAGCAGCACAGGGTTAACGAGGACCGGGGAGCTGTTTTTT.

The V call is TRBV28, the J call TRBJ1-4; tentatively, D is TRBD1 (6 bases). The CDR3 loop spans 16 amino acids. The germline V gene encodes CDR1 MDHEN and CDR2 SYDVKM. V shed 2 bases and J shed 8 bases, with 18 bases lying between them. In DNA, the CDR3 is TGTGCCAGCAGTTTAAGCCAAGGCGGGGGGCGAGAAAAACTGTTTTTT. Translating it yields CASSLSQGGGREKLFF.

This clone was seen more than once but under ten times. This sequence joins TRBV29-1 and TRBJ1-1; 8 bases align to TRBD1. With V trimmed by 4 bases and J by 5 bases, 6 bases remained unmatched. Germline values: CDR1 SQVTM, CDR2 ANQGSEA. This CDR3 contains 13 residues. Here the CDR3 reads CSVVGQGKTEAFF. CDR3 nucleotide sequence: TGCAGCGTTGTTGGACAGGGTAAGACTGAAGCTTTCTTT.

This clone was found a few times. The V and J genes are TRBV5-1 and TRBJ2-2, with a possible D match to TRBD1 (6 bases). Trimming removed 1 base from V and 1 base from J, with 11 bases in between. The CDR3 runs to 16 residues. CDR1 is SGHRS and CDR2 is YFSETQ in the germline V gene. CDR3 loop: CASSLNRDKNTGELFF. The CDR3 DNA reads as TGCGCCAGCAGCTTGAACCGGGACAAGAACACCGGGGAGCTGTTTTTT.

The chain recombines TRBV5-1 with TRBJ2-5, with TRBD2 as a possible D gene (5 bases). The V gene lost 2 bases and the J gene lost 5 bases, with 10 bases spanning the gap. Germline-derived CDR1 and CDR2 are SGHRS and YFSETQ. The CDR3 spans 13 residues. The DNA of the CDR3 is TGCGCCAGCAGCTTTGTGGGGAGTGAGACCCAGTACTTC. This codes for CASSFVGSETQYF.